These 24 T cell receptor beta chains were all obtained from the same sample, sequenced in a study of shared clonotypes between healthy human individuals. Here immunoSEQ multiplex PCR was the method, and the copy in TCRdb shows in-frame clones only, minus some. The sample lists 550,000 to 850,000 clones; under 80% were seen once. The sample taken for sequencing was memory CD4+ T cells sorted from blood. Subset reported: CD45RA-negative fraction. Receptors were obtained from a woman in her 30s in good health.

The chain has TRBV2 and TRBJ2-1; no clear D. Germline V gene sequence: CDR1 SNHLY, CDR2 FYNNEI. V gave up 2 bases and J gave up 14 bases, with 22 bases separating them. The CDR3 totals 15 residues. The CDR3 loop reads CASSEIRATLPLEFF. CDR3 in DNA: TGTGCCAGCAGTGAAATTCGGGCTACGCTCCCCCTGGAGTTCTTC.

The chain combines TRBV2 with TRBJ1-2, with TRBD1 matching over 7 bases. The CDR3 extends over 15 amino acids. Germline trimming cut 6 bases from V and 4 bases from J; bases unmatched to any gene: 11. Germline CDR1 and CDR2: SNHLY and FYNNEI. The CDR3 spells CASSRKGAGGYGYTF. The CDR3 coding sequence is TGTGCCAGCAGCCGAAAGGGGGCAGGGGGCTATGGCTACACCTTC.

The CDR3 DNA sequence: TGTGCCAGTACCGTGGGGCGACACTTGAACACTGAAGCTTTCTTT. Translation: CASTVGRHLNTEAFF. The chain has TRBV19 and TRBJ1-1; a possible D gene is TRBD1 (5 bases). The CDR3 covers 15 residues. Trimming removed 7 bases from V and 0 bases from J, with 15 bases in between. Germline assignment: CDR1 LNHDA and CDR2 SQIVND (reference sequence). The full variable domain, with the rest looked up from reference TRBV19 and TRBJ1-1, is DGGITQSPKYLFRKEGQNVTLSCEQNLNHDAMYWYRQDPGQGLRLIYYSQIVNDFQKGDIAEGYSVSREKKESFPLTVTSAQKNPTAFYLCASTVGRHLNTEAFFGQGTRLTVV.

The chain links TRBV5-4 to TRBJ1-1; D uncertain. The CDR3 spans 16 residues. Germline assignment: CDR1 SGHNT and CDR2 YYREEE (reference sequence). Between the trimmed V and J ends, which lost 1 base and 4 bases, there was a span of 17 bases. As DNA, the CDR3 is TGTGCCAGCAGCTTGTTATTTGGCCGGGGTAGCACTGAAGCTTTCTTT. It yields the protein CASSLLFGRGSTEAFF. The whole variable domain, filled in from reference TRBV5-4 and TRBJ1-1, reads ETGVTQSPTHLIKTRGQQVTLRCSSQSGHNTVSWYQQALGQGPQFIFQYYREEENGRGNFPPRFSGLQFPNYSSELNVNALELDDSALYLCASSLLFGRGSTEAFFGQGTRLTVV.

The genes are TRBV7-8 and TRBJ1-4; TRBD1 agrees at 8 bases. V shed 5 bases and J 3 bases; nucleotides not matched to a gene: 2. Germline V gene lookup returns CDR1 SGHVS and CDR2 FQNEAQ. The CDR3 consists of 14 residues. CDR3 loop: CASSPTGANEKLFF. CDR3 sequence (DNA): TGTGCCAGCAGCCCGACAGGGGCTAATGAAAAACTGTTTTTT. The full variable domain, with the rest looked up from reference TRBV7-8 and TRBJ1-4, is GAGVSQSPRYKVAKRGQDVALRCDPISGHVSLFWYQQALGQGPEFLTYFQNEAQLDKSGLPSDRFFAERPEGSVSTLKIQRTQQEDSAVYLCASSPTGANEKLFFGSGTQLSVL.

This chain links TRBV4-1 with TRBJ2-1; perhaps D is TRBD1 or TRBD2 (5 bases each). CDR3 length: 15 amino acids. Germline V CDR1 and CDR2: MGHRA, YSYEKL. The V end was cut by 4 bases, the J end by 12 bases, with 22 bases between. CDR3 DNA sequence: TGCGCCAGCAGCCTGGGACGGATGGTTCCCTCGGGGCAGTTCTTC. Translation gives CASSLGRMVPSGQFF.

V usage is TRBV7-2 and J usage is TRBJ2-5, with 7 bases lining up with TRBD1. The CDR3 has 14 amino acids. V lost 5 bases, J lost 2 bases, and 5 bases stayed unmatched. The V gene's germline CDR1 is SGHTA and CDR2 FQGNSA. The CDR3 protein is CASSVGTDQETQYF. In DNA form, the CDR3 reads TGTGCCAGCAGCGTTGGGACAGATCAAGAGACCCAGTACTTC.

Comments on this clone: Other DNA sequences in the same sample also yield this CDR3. The DNA for the CDR3 is TGTGCCAGCAGCCTGAGGACTAGCGGGAGGGCCCTTGGGAATGAGCAGTTCTTC. Its protein product is CASSLRTSGRALGNEQFF. This rearrangement joins TRBV7-2 to TRBJ2-1, with 15 bases aligning to TRBD2. V lost 5 bases, J lost 7 bases, and 12 bases stayed unmatched. The germline V gene has CDR1 SGHTA and CDR2 FQGNSA. The CDR3 length is 18 residues.

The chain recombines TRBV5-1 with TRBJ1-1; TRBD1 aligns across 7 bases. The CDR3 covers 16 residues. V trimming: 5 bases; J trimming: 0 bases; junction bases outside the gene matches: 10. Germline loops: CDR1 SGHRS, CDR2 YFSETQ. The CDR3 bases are TGCGCCAGCAGTTATGGACAGGAGGGCCTGAACACTGAAGCTTTCTTT. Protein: CASSYGQEGLNTEAFF.

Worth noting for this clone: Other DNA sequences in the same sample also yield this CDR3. CDR3 nucleotide sequence: TGTGCCAGCAGCCCCGGGACTGGTTCCTACGAGCAGTACTTC. Its translation: CASSPGTGSYEQYF. The chain employs TRBV14 and TRBJ2-7; maybe TRBD2 (6 bases). Germline CDR1 SGHDN, CDR2 FVKESK. This CDR3 is built from 14 residues. V was clipped by 4 bases and J by 1 base, with 11 bases between them. The full variable domain, completed using reference TRBV14 and TRBJ2-7, is EAGVTQFPSHSVIEKGQTVTLRCDPISGHDNLYWYRRVMGKEIKFLLHFVKESKQDESGMPNNRFLAERTGGTYSTLKVQPAELEDSGVYFCASSPGTGSYEQYFGPGTRLTVT.

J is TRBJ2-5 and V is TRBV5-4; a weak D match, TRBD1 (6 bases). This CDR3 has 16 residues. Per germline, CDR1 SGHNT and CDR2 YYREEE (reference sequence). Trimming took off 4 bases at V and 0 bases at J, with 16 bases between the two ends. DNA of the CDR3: TGTGCCAGCAGCCAAGTTACAGGGAGCCACCAAGAGACCCAGTACTTC. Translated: CASSQVTGSHQETQYF.

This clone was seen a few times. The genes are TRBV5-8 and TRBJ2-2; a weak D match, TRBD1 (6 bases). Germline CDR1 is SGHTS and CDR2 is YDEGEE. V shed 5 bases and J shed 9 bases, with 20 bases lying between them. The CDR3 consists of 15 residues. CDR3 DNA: TGTGCCAGCAGTCAAGACAGGTTGACAGTTCGGGAGCTGTTTTTT. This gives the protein CASSQDRLTVRELFF. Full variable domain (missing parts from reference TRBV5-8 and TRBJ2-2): EAGVTQSPTHLIKTRGQQATLRCSPISGHTSVYWYQQALGLGLQFLLWYDEGEERNRGNFPPRFSGRQFPNYSSELNVNALELEDSALYLCASSQDRLTVRELFFGEGSRLTVL.

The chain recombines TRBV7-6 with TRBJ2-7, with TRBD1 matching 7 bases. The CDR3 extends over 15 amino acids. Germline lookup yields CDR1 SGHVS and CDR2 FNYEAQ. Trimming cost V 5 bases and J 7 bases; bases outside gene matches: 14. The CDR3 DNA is TGTGCCAGCAGCGCATCAGGGGGACGCCACTTGGAGCAGTACTTC. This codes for CASSASGGRHLEQYF.

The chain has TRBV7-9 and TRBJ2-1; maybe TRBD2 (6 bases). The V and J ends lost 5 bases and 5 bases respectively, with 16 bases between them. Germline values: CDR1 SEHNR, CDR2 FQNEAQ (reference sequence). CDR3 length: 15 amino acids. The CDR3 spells CASSIRRGPNNEQFF. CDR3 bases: TGTGCCAGCAGCATAAGGCGGGGTCCTAACAATGAGCAGTTCTTC.

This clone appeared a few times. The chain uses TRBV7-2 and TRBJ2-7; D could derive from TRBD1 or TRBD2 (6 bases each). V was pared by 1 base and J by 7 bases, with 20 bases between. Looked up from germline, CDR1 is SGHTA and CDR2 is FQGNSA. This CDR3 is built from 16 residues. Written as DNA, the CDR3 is TGTGCCAGCAGCTTAGATGTTGGTAGGGGGGACGAGGAGCAGTACTTC. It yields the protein CASSLDVGRGDEEQYF.

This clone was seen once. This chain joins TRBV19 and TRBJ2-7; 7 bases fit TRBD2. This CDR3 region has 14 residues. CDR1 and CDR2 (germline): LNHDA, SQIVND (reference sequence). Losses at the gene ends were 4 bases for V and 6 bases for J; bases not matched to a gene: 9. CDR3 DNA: TGTGCCAGTAGTACTAGCGGTAGCGCGGGCGAGCAGTACTTC. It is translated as CASSTSGSAGEQYF.

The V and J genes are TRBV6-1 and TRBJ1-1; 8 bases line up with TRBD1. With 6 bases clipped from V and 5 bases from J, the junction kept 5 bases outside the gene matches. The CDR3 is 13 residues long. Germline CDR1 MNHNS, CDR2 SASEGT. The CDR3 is CASRQGAGTEAFF. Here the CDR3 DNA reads TGTGCCAGCAGGCAGGGGGCCGGGACTGAAGCTTTCTTT.

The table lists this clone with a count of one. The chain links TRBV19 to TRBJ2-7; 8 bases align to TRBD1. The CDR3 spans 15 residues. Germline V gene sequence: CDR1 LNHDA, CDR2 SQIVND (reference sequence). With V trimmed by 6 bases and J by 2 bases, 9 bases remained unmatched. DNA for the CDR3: TGTGCCAGTAGCCCAGGGGGCGCTGGAACCTACGAGCAGTACTTC. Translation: CASSPGGAGTYEQYF.

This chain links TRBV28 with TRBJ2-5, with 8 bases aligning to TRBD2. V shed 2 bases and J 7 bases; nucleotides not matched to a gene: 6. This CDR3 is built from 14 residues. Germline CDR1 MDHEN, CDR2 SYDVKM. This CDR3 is CASSLSGRGWTQYF. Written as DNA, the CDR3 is TGTGCCAGCAGTTTAAGCGGGAGAGGGTGGACCCAGTACTTC.

CDR3 residues: CASSFPPSGLYNEQFF. The CDR3 coding sequence is TGTGCCAGCAGTTTCCCCCCTAGCGGACTCTACAATGAGCAGTTCTTC. The J gene is TRBJ2-1, the V gene TRBV28; 7 nucleotides line up with TRBD2. Per the germline V gene, CDR1 is MDHEN and CDR2 is SYDVKM. This CDR3 is 16 amino acids long. J lost 3 bases, V lost 3 bases, and 8 bases had no gene match.

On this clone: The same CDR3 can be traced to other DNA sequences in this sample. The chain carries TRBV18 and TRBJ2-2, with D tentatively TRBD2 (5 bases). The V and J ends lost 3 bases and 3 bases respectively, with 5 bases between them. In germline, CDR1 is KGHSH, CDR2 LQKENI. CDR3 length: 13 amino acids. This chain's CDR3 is CASSPRDTGELFF. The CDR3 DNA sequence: TGTGCCAGCTCACCGAGGGACACCGGGGAGCTGTTTTTT.

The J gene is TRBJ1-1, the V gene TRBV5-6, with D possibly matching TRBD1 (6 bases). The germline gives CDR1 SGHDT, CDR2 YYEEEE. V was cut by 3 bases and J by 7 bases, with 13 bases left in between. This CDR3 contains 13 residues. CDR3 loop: CASSWYRENEAFF. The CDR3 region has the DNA TGTGCCAGCAGCTGGTACAGGGAAAATGAAGCTTTCTTT.

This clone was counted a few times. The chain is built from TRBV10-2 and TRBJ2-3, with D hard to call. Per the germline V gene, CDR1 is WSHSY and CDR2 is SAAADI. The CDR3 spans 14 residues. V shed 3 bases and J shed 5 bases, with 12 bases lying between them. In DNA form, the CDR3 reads TGCGCCAGCAGTGAACCGGGCCACGGAGATACGCAGTATTTT. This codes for CASSEPGHGDTQYF.

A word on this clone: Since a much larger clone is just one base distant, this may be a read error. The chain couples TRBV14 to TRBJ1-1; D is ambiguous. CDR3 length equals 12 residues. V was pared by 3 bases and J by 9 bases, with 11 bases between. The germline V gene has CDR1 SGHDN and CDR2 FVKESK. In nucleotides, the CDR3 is TGTGCCAGCAGCCAGGCTTATGGTAAAGCTTTCTTT. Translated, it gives CASSQAYGKAFF.